The clone carrying this T cell receptor beta chain was counted at least ten times. Its antigen is undetermined. The sample originates from a study of T cells in Graves' hyperthyroidism and ophthalmopathy. RNA transcripts provided the source from which TCR beta CDR3 regions were amplified. The study used the HTBI primer set for a first-round RT-PCR of the TCR CDR3. Via MiXCR, TCRdb re-called the multiplex PCR reads, giving one row per CDR3 protein. The data contain around 620,000 distinct CDR3 sequences, approximately 15% of them singletons. Notes on the study in general: In blood, most of the thyroid clonotypes expanded above 0.001 were also present.

Exclusion of a patient resulted from uncontrolled infection, other autoimmune disease, pregnancy or lactation. Fresh 10 ml peripheral blood yielded PBMCs. Germline CDR1 is LGHDT and CDR2 is YNNKEL (reference sequence). The CDR3 is 14 amino acids. Trimming removed 0 bases from V and 4 bases from J, with 9 bases in between. The sequenced sample was blood. The rearrangement joins TRBV3-1 to TRBJ1-2, with D possibly TRBD1 on 5 matching bases. This receptor was identified in a young woman with Graves' ophthalmopathy. CDR3 in DNA: TGTGCCAGCAGCCAAGAGGACACTTTCTATGGCTACACCTTC. Protein sequence: CASSQEDTFYGYTF.